Each of the 2 T cell receptor beta chains below was sequenced from the same sample in a study of blood T cell repertoires in COVID-19. Some clones are missing from TCRdb's copy, which holds only in-frame ones; the method was immunoSEQ multiplex PCR. The table lists about 210,000 clones, roughly 80% of them singletons. The source material was peripheral blood. The receptors were sampled from a man in his sixties with acute or convalescent COVID-19.

The table lists this clone with a count of one. The genes are TRBV12-3 or TRBV12-4 and TRBJ2-7, with no clear D. Trimming took off 4 bases at V and 3 bases at J, with 4 bases between the two ends. The CDR3 is 11 residues long. The CDR3 region has the DNA TGTGCCAGCAGTTCCTACTACGAGCAGTACTTC. Its translation is CASSSYYEQYF.

In its sample, this clone was seen once. The chain is built from TRBV3-1 (or the pseudogene TRBV3-2) and TRBJ1-2, with D maybe TRBD1 (5 bases). V was cut by 1 base and J by 3 bases, with 6 bases left in between. The CDR3 loop spans 13 amino acids. From germline, CDR1 is LGHDT and CDR2 YNNKEL (reference sequence). The CDR3 here is CASSQGRDYGYTF. The CDR3 coding sequence is TGTGCCAGCAGCCAAGGCAGGGACTATGGCTACACCTTC.